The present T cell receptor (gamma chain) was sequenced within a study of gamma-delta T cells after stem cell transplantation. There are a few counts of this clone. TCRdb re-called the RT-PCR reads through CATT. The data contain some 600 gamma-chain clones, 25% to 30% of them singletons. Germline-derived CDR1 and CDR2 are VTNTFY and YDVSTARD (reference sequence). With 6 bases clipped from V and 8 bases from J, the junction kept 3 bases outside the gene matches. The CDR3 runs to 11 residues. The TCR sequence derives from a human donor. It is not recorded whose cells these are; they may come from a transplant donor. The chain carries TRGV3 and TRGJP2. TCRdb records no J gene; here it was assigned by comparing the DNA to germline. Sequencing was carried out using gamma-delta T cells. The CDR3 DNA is TGTGCCACCTGGTCCGATTGGATCAAGACGTTT. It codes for CATWSDWIKTF.